The 21 T cell receptor beta chains below were found in one sample sequenced in a study of regulatory T cells in long-lasting Graves disease. Time point described: persistent/refractory GD, antithyroid drugs over 5 years with positive TRAb. The authors made the TCR library using RNA they extracted from PBMCs. Building the TCR beta libraries relied on iRepertoire HTBI primers, and CDR3 regions underwent Arm-PCR. TCRdb re-derived calls from the multiplex PCR reads in MiXCR, one entry per CDR3 protein. The repertoire consists of about 340,000 distinct CDR3 sequences, with around a fifth occurring once and the leading ten covering just under 30%. The specimen was peripheral blood mononuclear cells (PBMCs), collected when the disease was refractory, from a patient treated with antithyroid drugs. The receptor source for this set is a female donor with Graves disease.

This clonotype has just a few counts. This chain joins TRBV12-3 or TRBV12-4 and TRBJ2-3; D uncertain. The CDR3 consists of 15 residues. Between the trimmed V and J ends, which lost 0 bases and 2 bases, there was a span of 9 bases. For the CDR3, the DNA is TGTGCCAGCAGTTTAGCGCACACCTCCACAGATACGCAGTATTTT. As protein: CASSLAHTSTDTQYF.

The CDR3 region is CASSSITGGAGTYEQYF. For the CDR3, the DNA is TGTGCCAGCAGCTCTATTACAGGGGGCGCGGGCACCTACGAGCAGTACTTC. This chain links TRBV5-6 with TRBJ2-7, with 9 nucleotides matching TRBD1. The J segment lost 2 bases and the V segment lost 3 bases, leaving 12 bases of the junction unmatched. Per germline, CDR1 SGHDT and CDR2 YYEEEE. The CDR3 covers 17 residues.

The sample holds many counts of this clonotype. The rearrangement uses TRBV28 and TRBJ2-5, with D possibly TRBD1 on 6 matching bases. Germline V lookup: CDR1 MDHEN, CDR2 SYDVKM. The CDR3 has 13 residues. Trimming stripped 11 bases from V and 1 base from J, with 14 bases between. CDR3 in amino acids: CAATGLGQETQYF. For the CDR3, the DNA is TGTGCCGCAACAGGGCTAGGCCAAGAGACCCAGTACTTC.

The table lists this clonotype with a count of one. The V gene is TRBV6-1, the J gene TRBJ2-7, with 11 bases that match TRBD2. This CDR3 has 18 residues. Germline values: CDR1 MNHNS, CDR2 SASEGT. V trimming: 0 bases; J trimming: 9 bases; junction bases outside the gene matches: 16. CDR3 loop: CASSEARVTSGVLDGQYF. As DNA, the CDR3 is TGTGCCAGCAGTGAAGCGCGAGTGACTAGCGGGGTTCTGGACGGGCAGTACTTC.

The V gene is TRBV28, the J gene TRBJ1-2; a possible D gene is TRBD1 (5 bases). Germline values: CDR1 MDHEN, CDR2 SYDVKM. This CDR3 has 14 residues. V lost 6 bases and J 8 bases, leaving 19 bases between the germline ends. As DNA, the CDR3 is TGTGCCAGCAGCGTAGGGACCTCCTCAGGCGGCTACACCTTC. Translated: CASSVGTSSGGYTF.

This clonotype was recorded many times. The chain employs TRBV20-1 and TRBJ2-5; 8 bases line up with TRBD2. V shed 3 bases, J shed 4 bases, and the junction held 13 bases outside the gene matches. This CDR3 comprises 16 residues. Germline V gene sequence: CDR1 DFQATT, CDR2 SNEGSKA (reference sequence). The CDR3 loop reads CSARHPLAGSGETQYF. As DNA, the CDR3 is TGCAGTGCTAGGCACCCCCTAGCGGGTTCAGGAGAGACCCAGTACTTC.

This clonotype has ten or more counts. V usage is TRBV18 and J usage is TRBJ2-4, with D perhaps TRBD1 (6 bases). This CDR3 region has 16 residues. From germline, CDR1 is KGHSH and CDR2 LQKENI. V was pared by 2 bases and J by 0 bases, with 11 bases between. This CDR3 reads CASSPYQGLAKNIQYF. DNA for the CDR3: TGTGCCAGCTCACCATATCAGGGGCTAGCCAAAAACATTCAGTACTTC.

This clonotype occurred many times. The chain joins TRBV6-1 to TRBJ1-1; the match to TRBD1 covers 7 bases. The germline V gene encodes CDR1 MNHNS and CDR2 SASEGT. This CDR3 has 11 amino acids. V was pared by 6 bases and J by 10 bases, with 5 bases of the junction left unmatched. CDR3: CASSRDRGAFF. CDR3 DNA sequence: TGTGCCAGCAGCCGGGACAGAGGAGCTTTCTTT.

Only a few counts were recorded for this clonotype. The CDR3 sequence: CASSADLGVWDTQYF. The DNA of the CDR3 is TGTGCCAGCAGCGCGGACCTGGGTGTATGGGATACGCAGTATTTT. The chain is built from TRBV11-1 and TRBJ2-3; D is undetermined. Trimming took 5 bases from V and 6 from J, leaving 18 bases between them. The CDR3 consists of 15 residues. From germline, CDR1 is SGHAT and CDR2 FQDESV (reference sequence).

This clonotype has a count of ten or more. The gene calls are TRBV28 and TRBJ1-5; D call uncertain. Per germline, CDR1 MDHEN and CDR2 SYDVKM. The CDR3 has 15 amino acids. V lost 5 bases, J lost 0 bases, and 11 bases lay in between. CDR3 DNA: TGTGCCAGCAGTACAACTCGAAATAGCAATCAGCCCCAGCATTTT. Translated, it gives CASSTTRNSNQPQHF.

Many counts were recorded for this clonotype. The rearrangement joins TRBV28 to TRBJ2-7; D is uncertain. V was pared by 6 bases and J by 3 bases, with 15 bases between. The CDR3 consists of 14 residues. The germline V gene encodes CDR1 MDHEN and CDR2 SYDVKM. The DNA of the CDR3 is TGTGCCAGCAGCGAAGGTGGTCGAGTCTACGAGCAGTACTTC. Amino acid sequence: CASSEGGRVYEQYF.

Comment on this clonotype: One end of the junction varies from germline; a read error may be responsible. The rearrangement links TRBV6-6 to TRBJ1-2; D is uncertain. Germline V lookup: CDR1 MNHNY, CDR2 SVGAGI (reference sequence). This CDR3 has 15 amino acids. CDR3 region: CASGYSRHTRDGYIF. In DNA form, the CDR3 reads TGTGCCAGCGGTTACTCGAGGCACACAAGGGATGGCTACATCTTC.

The chain couples TRBV20-1 to TRBJ1-5; D possibly corresponds to TRBD1 (6 bases). Deletions cut 7 bases from V and 1 base from J, with 17 bases between. This CDR3 comprises 15 residues. Germline assignment: CDR1 DFQATT and CDR2 SNEGSKA (reference sequence). CDR3 loop: CSVTSQGRSNQPQHF. CDR3 in DNA: TGCAGTGTAACGAGTCAGGGGAGGAGCAATCAGCCCCAGCATTTT.

This clonotype occurred many times. This chain uses TRBV2 with TRBJ2-7, with 7 positions matching TRBD1. V was pared by 7 bases and J by 3 bases, with 3 bases of the junction left unmatched. Per the germline V gene, CDR1 is SNHLY and CDR2 is FYNNEI. The CDR3 runs to 12 residues. The CDR3 loop is CASTNRGYEQYF. CDR3 in DNA: TGTGCCAGCACAAACAGGGGCTACGAGCAGTACTTC.

This clonotype was picked up many times. The chain has TRBV20-1 and TRBJ1-5, with TRBD1 matching over 7 bases. The junction had 5 bases not matched to a gene; V was cut back by 2 bases and J by 4 bases. CDR3 length equals 14 residues. CDR1 DFQATT and CDR2 SNEGSKA come from the germline V gene (reference sequence). CDR3 protein: CSARPTGENQPQHF. Written as DNA, the CDR3 is TGCAGTGCTAGACCCACAGGGGAGAATCAGCCCCAGCATTTT.

The table lists this clonotype with many counts. This chain uses TRBV2 with TRBJ2-2; 11 nucleotides line up with TRBD2. In germline, CDR1 is SNHLY, CDR2 FYNNEI. This CDR3 spans 16 amino acids. V lost 7 bases, J lost 3 bases, and 7 bases stayed unmatched. CDR3 region: CASTPLAGGYTGELFF. CDR3 in DNA: TGTGCCAGCACCCCCCTAGCGGGGGGCTACACCGGGGAGCTGTTTTTT.

V is TRBV25-1 and J is TRBJ1-4; possibly TRBD1 for D (5 bases). The V gene lost 4 bases and the J gene lost 8 bases, with 17 bases spanning the gap. CDR3 length: 15 amino acids. Per germline, CDR1 MGHDK and CDR2 SYGVNS. CDR3 in amino acids: CASSGLRGGGEKLFF. CDR3 sequence (DNA): TGTGCCAGCAGTGGACTGCGGGGCGGTGGCGAAAAACTGTTTTTT. Drawing the rest from reference TRBV25-1 and TRBJ1-4, the complete variable domain is EADIYQTPRYLVIGTGKKITLECSQTMGHDKMYWYQQDPGMELHLIHYSYGVNSTEKGDLSSESTVSRIRTEHFPLTLESARPSHTSQYLCASSGLRGGGEKLFFGSGTQLSVL.

This clonotype was found many times. V usage is TRBV12-5 and J usage is TRBJ1-5; no reliable D call. Trimming removed 5 bases from V and 14 bases from J, with 13 bases in between. This CDR3 is 11 amino acids long. CDR1 LGHNT and CDR2 FRNRAP come from the germline V gene. In nucleotides, the CDR3 is TGTGCTAGTGGTGTAGAAGGGTTGGAGCATTTT. It encodes CASGVEGLEHF.

The rearrangement links TRBV6-1 to TRBJ2-7; TRBD1 aligns across 10 bases. Germline CDR1 and CDR2: MNHNS and SASEGT. J was trimmed by 1 base and V by 6 bases; bases with no gene match: 12. The CDR3 is 17 residues long. CDR3 DNA: TGTGCCAGCAGCCGAAACATTCCGGGACAGGGGTCCTACGAGCAGTACTTC. This sequence encodes CASSRNIPGQGSYEQYF.

This clonotype was recorded at least ten times. This chain links TRBV28 with TRBJ1-1; TRBD1 might be the D (5 bases). Germline assignment: CDR1 MDHEN and CDR2 SYDVKM. V shed 5 bases and J shed 5 bases, with 12 bases lying between them. The CDR3 spans 13 residues. DNA of the CDR3: TGTGCCAGCAGTACCCTGACAGAAACTGAAGCTTTCTTT. Translating gives CASSTLTETEAFF.

The chain joins TRBV5-1 to TRBJ2-7, with 7 bases lining up with TRBD2. The length of the CDR3 is 17 residues. Trimming removed 2 bases from V and 5 bases from J; junction bases left unmatched: 16. Per the germline V gene, CDR1 is SGHRS and CDR2 is YFSETQ. This chain's CDR3 is CASSFEQQRGGRNEQYF. The CDR3 DNA reads as TGCGCCAGCAGCTTTGAACAGCAGAGGGGAGGGAGGAACGAGCAGTACTTC.